This T cell receptor beta chain was retrieved from a study of neoadjuvant anti-PD-1 for oral cavity cancer. Findings of the study overall: PBMC Gini-index clonality exceeded responders' in non-responders post-nivolumab.

Here immunoSEQ multiplex PCR was the method, and the copy in TCRdb shows in-frame clones only, minus some. The table has tens of thousands of clones, roughly 84% seen once. Documented time point: after neoadjuvant nivolumab, at surgical resection. Patients had newly diagnosed, untreated stage II-IVA oral cavity squamous cell carcinoma. A note on this clone: Its antigen is not known.

V lost 4 bases and J lost 0; bases outside the gene matches: 2. The germline CDR1 and CDR2 sequences are SGHRS and YFSETQ. This CDR3 contains 15 residues. Here the sequenced sample was PBMCs, taken after nivolumab (anti-PD-1) treatment. The source is a person aged 40 to 85 with oral cavity squamous cell carcinoma. The chain employs TRBV5-1 and TRBJ2-7, with TRBD2 identical over 12 bases. The CDR3 DNA reads as TGCGCCAGCAGCGAGACTAGCGGGAGCTCCTACGAGCAGTACTTC. Its translation is CASSETSGSSYEQYF.